This T cell receptor beta chain was captured in a study of blood T cell repertoires in COVID-19. Germline CDR1 is MDHEN and CDR2 is SYDVKM. The V gene end was trimmed by 6 bases and the J gene end by 2 bases; junction bases not matched to a gene: 27. The CDR3 extends over 23 amino acids. There are many counts of this clone. Original processing notes: Quantification of nucleated cells was approximated via reference gene primer amplification. The data were produced by immunoSEQ multiplex PCR, yet TCRdb's version contains in-frame clones alone and is incomplete. V and J calls and clone size follow that table, whereas D and trimming were derived from the DNA. Among under 30,000 clones listed, 80% were seen once.

The TCR sequence derives from a woman in her 70s with acute or convalescent COVID-19. The J gene is TRBJ2-3, the V gene TRBV28, with 12 bases fitting TRBD2. The sequenced sample was peripheral blood. The CDR3 coding sequence is TGTGCCAGCAGCCGGATTTTGATTGAGACTAGCGGGAGATCGGGGGGGATCACAGATACGCAGTATTTT. Translation: CASSRILIETSGRSGGITDTQYF.